The rows below give T cell receptor beta chains drawn from one sample of a study of T cells after yellow fever vaccination. TCRdb redid the calling of the 5' RACE reads with MiXCR, one entry per CDR3 protein. The sample has hundreds of thousands of distinct CDR3 sequences, roughly 12% seen once. This specimen was PBMCs, taken on the day of the yellow fever booster vaccination. These TCRs come from a young man who received the YFV17D yellow fever vaccine. The CDR3 runs from the conserved cysteine through the conserved F or W. Each record gives: clone size, D gene, J gene, V gene, CDR3 protein, CDR3 DNA. The D gene is left open where the match is weak. Expanded clones are given a class, and other clones once, few, many or no size at all.

clone_size: NA; d_call: TRBD2; j_call: TRBJ2-1; v_call: TRBV29-1; cdr3_aa: CSVAGTSGRGNEQFF; cdr3_nt: TGCAGCGTTGCAGGGACTAGCGGGAGGGGCAATGAGCAGTTCTTC
clone_size: NA; d_call: TRBD2; j_call: TRBJ2-1; v_call: TRBV5-1; cdr3_aa: CASSLVLAGVLNEQFF; cdr3_nt: TGCGCCAGCAGCTTGGTACTAGCGGGAGTTCTCAATGAGCAGTTCTTC
clone_size: NA; d_call: NA; j_call: TRBJ1-6; v_call: TRBV12-3/TRBV12-4; cdr3_aa: CASSLGGIFYNSPLHF; cdr3_nt: TGTGCCAGCAGTTTAGGAGGGATTTTCTATAATTCACCCCTCCACTTT
clone_size: NA; d_call: NA; j_call: TRBJ2-2; v_call: TRBV21-1; cdr3_aa: CASSTYLGAMGLAGANTGELFF; cdr3_nt: TGTGCCAGCAGCACCTACTTGGGGGCGATGGGACTAGCGGGCGCGAACACCGGGGAGCTGTTTTTT
clone_size: many; d_call: TRBD1; j_call: TRBJ2-7; v_call: TRBV5-1; cdr3_aa: CASRTGVSDEQYF; cdr3_nt: TGCGCCAGCAGGACAGGGGTGTCTGACGAGCAGTACTTC
clone_size: NA; d_call: TRBD2; j_call: TRBJ2-1; v_call: TRBV7-2; cdr3_aa: CASSFASGTGNEQFF; cdr3_nt: TGTGCCAGCAGCTTTGCTAGCGGGACCGGCAATGAGCAGTTCTTC
clone_size: few; d_call: TRBD1; j_call: TRBJ2-2; v_call: TRBV24-1; cdr3_aa: CATSDPGQGSDGELFF; cdr3_nt: TGTGCCACCAGTGATCCGGGACAGGGGAGCGACGGGGAGCTGTTTTTT
clone_size: NA; d_call: NA; j_call: TRBJ2-2; v_call: TRBV7-2; cdr3_aa: CASSPPGRRNTGELFF; cdr3_nt: TGTGCCAGCAGCCCACCCGGACGGAGGAACACCGGGGAGCTGTTTTTT
clone_size: NA; d_call: NA; j_call: TRBJ1-2; v_call: TRBV6-1; cdr3_aa: CASIHYAPGKSGGYTF; cdr3_nt: TGTGCCAGCATCCACTATGCGCCGGGAAAGTCCGGAGGCTACACCTTC
clone_size: NA; d_call: NA; j_call: TRBJ2-7; v_call: TRBV27; cdr3_aa: CASSQMPQPTYEQYF; cdr3_nt: TGTGCCAGCAGTCAGATGCCGCAACCAACCTACGAGCAGTACTTC
clone_size: few; d_call: NA; j_call: TRBJ2-1; v_call: TRBV6-5; cdr3_aa: CASSYLTTRFNEQFF; cdr3_nt: TGTGCCAGCAGTTACCTGACTACTAGGTTCAATGAGCAGTTCTTC
clone_size: few; d_call: TRBD1; j_call: TRBJ2-1; v_call: TRBV15; cdr3_aa: CATSSRQGNEQFF; cdr3_nt: TGTGCCACCAGCAGCAGACAGGGCAATGAGCAGTTCTTC
clone_size: many; d_call: TRBD1; j_call: TRBJ2-7; v_call: TRBV6-1; cdr3_aa: CASNRDRGEYEQYF; cdr3_nt: TGTGCCAGCAATCGGGACAGGGGAGAGTACGAGCAGTACTTC
clone_size: NA; d_call: NA; j_call: TRBJ2-1; v_call: TRBV3-1; cdr3_aa: CASSQRRGLEQFF; cdr3_nt: TGTGCCAGCAGCCAACGTCGGGGCCTAGAGCAGTTCTTC
clone_size: NA; d_call: NA; j_call: TRBJ1-1; v_call: TRBV21-1; cdr3_aa: CASSMGQMNTEAFF; cdr3_nt: TGTGCCAGCAGCATGGGTCAGATGAACACTGAAGCTTTCTTT
clone_size: NA; d_call: NA; j_call: TRBJ2-7; v_call: TRBV10-1; cdr3_aa: CARDDNSTGFHEQYF; cdr3_nt: TGCGCCAGAGACGACAATAGTACAGGGTTCCACGAGCAGTACTTC
clone_size: NA; d_call: TRBD2; j_call: TRBJ2-1; v_call: TRBV11-2; cdr3_aa: CASSHPSGRTYNEQFF; cdr3_nt: TGTGCCAGCAGCCATCCTAGCGGTCGGACCTACAATGAGCAGTTCTTC
clone_size: few; d_call: TRBD1; j_call: TRBJ1-1; v_call: TRBV20-1; cdr3_aa: CSARAVQGLNTEAFF; cdr3_nt: TGCAGTGCTAGAGCTGTACAGGGGTTGAACACTGAAGCTTTCTTT
clone_size: NA; d_call: TRBD1; j_call: TRBJ2-6; v_call: TRBV5-1; cdr3_aa: CASSGGQPGANVLTF; cdr3_nt: TGCGCCAGCAGCGGGGGACAGCCTGGGGCCAACGTCCTGACTTTC
clone_size: NA; d_call: NA; j_call: TRBJ2-1; v_call: TRBV7-9; cdr3_aa: CASSLAGNRHNEQFF; cdr3_nt: TGTGCCAGCAGCTTAGCCGGGAATCGTCACAATGAGCAGTTCTTC
clone_size: NA; d_call: TRBD2; j_call: TRBJ2-1; v_call: TRBV6-2/TRBV6-3; cdr3_aa: CASNPSGRFYNEQFF; cdr3_nt: TGTGCCAGCAACCCGAGCGGGAGGTTCTACAATGAGCAGTTCTTC
clone_size: NA; d_call: NA; j_call: TRBJ2-2; v_call: TRBV7-9; cdr3_aa: CASNLRGGELFF; cdr3_nt: TGTGCCAGCAATCTCCGGGGCGGGGAGCTGTTTTTT
clone_size: NA; d_call: NA; j_call: TRBJ2-5; v_call: TRBV12-3/TRBV12-4; cdr3_aa: CASSSGEWGETQYF; cdr3_nt: TGTGCCAGCAGTTCTGGCGAATGGGGGGAGACCCAGTACTTC